One and the same sample provided the 24 T cell receptor beta chains below, sequenced in a study of regulatory T cells in long-lasting Graves disease. Construction of TCR beta libraries relied on iRepertoire HTBI primers and on Arm-PCR targeting CDR3 regions. TCRdb re-called the multiplex PCR reads with MiXCR, one entry per CDR3 protein. The sample shows hundreds of thousands of distinct CDR3 sequences, roughly 16% of them seen only once. Time point: newly diagnosed GD, antithyroid drugs for less than 3 months. The authors made the TCR library using RNA they extracted from PBMCs. These data also formed part of another study, on T cells in Graves' hyperthyroidism and ophthalmopathy.

The sequencing used peripheral blood mononuclear cells (PBMCs), collected at new diagnosis, from a patient treated with antithyroid drugs. Every receptor here comes from a woman aged 25 to 39 with Graves disease.

This clonotype has just a few counts. The rearrangement uses TRBV20-1 and TRBJ1-5, with D tentatively TRBD1 (5 bases). Germline V lookup: CDR1 DFQATT, CDR2 SNEGSKA (reference sequence). V dropped 8 bases and J dropped 0 bases, with 11 bases sitting between them. The CDR3 covers 13 residues. The CDR3 coding sequence is TGCAGTACTCAGGGTAATAGCAATCAGCCCCAGCATTTT. It specifies CSTQGNSNQPQHF.

This sequence joins TRBV19 and TRBJ1-5; D is possibly TRBD1 (6 bases). In germline, CDR1 is LNHDA, CDR2 SQIVND (reference sequence). Trimming cost V 4 bases and J 2 bases, with 9 bases left between them. This CDR3 spans 14 amino acids. The DNA of the CDR3 is TGTGCCAGTAGTACCCGGACAGGCAATCAGCCCCAGCATTTT. This encodes CASSTRTGNQPQHF.

This clonotype appeared a few times. The chain is built from TRBV7-2 and TRBJ2-7; D ambiguous. The CDR3 covers 15 residues. Per germline, CDR1 SGHTA and CDR2 FQGNSA. Between the trimmed V and J ends, which lost 0 bases and 0 bases, there was a span of 9 bases. CDR3 in DNA: TGTGCCAGCAGCTTAGCCGTGCATTACTCCTACGAGCAGTACTTC. It translates to CASSLAVHYSYEQYF.

Many counts were recorded for this clonotype. V is TRBV15 and J is TRBJ2-7; 9 bases fit TRBD1. The CDR3 length is 15 residues. V lost 5 bases, J lost 3 bases, and 8 bases stayed unmatched. Germline CDR1 and CDR2: LNHNV and YYDKDF (reference sequence). DNA of the CDR3: TGTGCCACCAGCCTAGTACCGGGACAGGGCTACGAGCAGTACTTC. Protein sequence: CATSLVPGQGYEQYF.

This clonotype was counted between two and nine times. This chain uses TRBV15 with TRBJ2-5, with D tentatively TRBD1 (6 bases). The CDR3 contains 17 residues. V lost 4 bases to trimming and J lost 0 bases, with 18 bases between them. From germline, CDR1 is LNHNV and CDR2 YYDKDF (reference sequence). As DNA, the CDR3 is TGTGCCACCAGCAACGCCCGATCGACAGGCTACCAAGAGACCCAGTACTTC. Its translation is CATSNARSTGYQETQYF.

The chain recombines TRBV29-1 with TRBJ1-2, with D unresolved. This CDR3 has 16 amino acids. V lost 4 bases and J lost 3, with 21 bases in between. CDR1 and CDR2 from the germline V gene are SQVTM and ANQGSEA. The CDR3 protein is CSVVMALGRTDYGYTF. The CDR3 nucleotides read TGCAGCGTTGTTATGGCGTTGGGTAGAACCGACTATGGCTACACCTTC.

The genes are TRBV6-2 or TRBV6-3 and TRBJ1-5; D call uncertain. The ends were cut back, 7 bases at V and 6 bases at J, with 10 bases in the middle. CDR1 is MNHEY, CDR2 SVGEGT, per germline. This CDR3 contains 12 residues. The DNA for the CDR3 is TGTGCCAGCACCCTAGAGGTTCAGCCCCAGCATTTT. Translation gives CASTLEVQPQHF.

This chain uses TRBV5-1 with TRBJ2-2; D call uncertain. The germline gives CDR1 SGHRS, CDR2 YFSETQ. CDR3 length: 13 amino acids. Trimming stripped 3 bases from V and 6 bases from J, with 9 bases between. CDR3 amino acids: CASSSDSPGELFF. The CDR3 bases are TGCGCCAGCAGCTCCGATAGCCCCGGGGAGCTGTTTTTT.

The DNA for the CDR3 is TGTGCCAGCAGCTGGGGCAGGGAGGGCACAGATACGCAGTATTTT. It is translated as CASSWGREGTDTQYF. The rearrangement links TRBV11-2 to TRBJ2-3, with D perhaps matching TRBD2 (6 bases). Germline V gene sequence: CDR1 SGHAT, CDR2 FQNNGV. Trimming removed 4 bases from V and 1 base from J, with 12 bases in between. This CDR3 contains 15 residues.

This clonotype was seen ten or more times. The germline gene is not matched at one end of the junction; a read error may be the cause. V gene TRBV7-9 combines with J gene TRBJ2-5, with no clear D. CDR1 and CDR2 from the germline V gene are SEHNR and FQNEAQ (reference sequence). CDR3 length equals 14 residues. The CDR3 region is CASSSLDGQGTQYF. Here the CDR3 DNA reads TGTGCCAGCAGCTCCCTGGACGGGCAAGGGACCCAGTACTTC.

This clonotype was recorded many times. The J gene is TRBJ2-7, the V gene TRBV6-1, with 8 positions matching TRBD2. Germline assignment: CDR1 MNHNS and CDR2 SASEGT. V gave up 4 bases and J gave up 1 base; unmatched junction bases: 6. The CDR3 extends over 15 amino acids. The CDR3 region is CASSVSAGESYEQYF. Written as DNA, the CDR3 is TGTGCCAGCAGTGTATCAGCGGGAGAGTCCTACGAGCAGTACTTC.

The CDR3 loop is CASSRPLPLAGGEGTDTQYF. Here the CDR3 DNA reads TGTGCCAGCAGCCGACCCCTCCCTCTAGCGGGAGGGGAGGGCACAGATACGCAGTATTTT. The chain links TRBV7-6 to TRBJ2-3; TRBD2 matches 12 bases. This CDR3 region has 20 residues. Germline loops: CDR1 SGHVS, CDR2 FNYEAQ. Losses at the gene ends were 5 bases for V and 1 base for J; bases not matched to a gene: 16.

With regard to this clonotype: This may stem from a read error, because a much larger clone lies one nucleotide away. The CDR3 does not end in the conserved phenylalanine or tryptophan, so this is likely a read error. The chain employs TRBV24-1 and TRBJ1-2; D perhaps matches TRBD1 (5 bases). CDR1 and CDR2 from the germline V gene are KGHDR and SFDVKD. The germline V and J ends were trimmed by 4 bases and 5 bases, with 16 bases remaining between them. The CDR3 covers 15 residues. CDR3 protein: CATSETGTKTYGYTL. The CDR3 DNA is TGTGCCACCAGTGAAACCGGGACTAAAACATATGGCTACACCCTC.

This sequence joins TRBV24-1 and TRBJ2-1; 7 nucleotides agree with TRBD2. The end of the DNA is better explained by TRBJ2-5, so the J call may be wrong. Germline V gives CDR1 KGHDR, CDR2 SFDVKD. The CDR3 contains 17 residues. This CDR3 is CATSVGVTSPNQETQYF. In DNA form, the CDR3 reads TGTGCCACCAGTGTAGGTGTGACTAGCCCTAACCAAGAGACCCAGTACTTC.

This clonotype was counted ten times or more. V is TRBV7-9 and J is TRBJ1-2; 8 bases are a match to TRBD1. In germline, CDR1 is SEHNR, CDR2 FQNEAQ (reference sequence). Trimming removed 4 bases from V and 6 bases from J; junction bases left unmatched: 13. The length of the CDR3 is 16 residues. The CDR3 nucleotides read TGTGCCAGCAGCTACGGACAGGGCACGGGGGAAGATGGCTACACCTTC. Protein sequence: CASSYGQGTGEDGYTF.

This clonotype was seen at least ten times. The rearrangement links TRBV19 to TRBJ1-5; unclear D gene. V lost 5 bases and J lost 2, with 7 bases in between. Germline assignment: CDR1 LNHDA and CDR2 SQIVND (reference sequence). This CDR3 contains 13 residues. CDR3 protein: CASSRSGNQPQHF. CDR3 DNA sequence: TGTGCCAGTAGTCGCAGCGGCAATCAGCCCCAGCATTTT.

The chain is built from TRBV3-1 and TRBJ1-2; no clear D. The CDR3 totals 13 residues. Trimming shortened V by 4 bases and J by 4 bases, and 10 bases separated the two germline ends. Germline V gene data show CDR1 as LGHDT and CDR2 as YNNKEL (reference sequence). The CDR3 DNA sequence: TGTGCCAGCAGCCTATTGGGGTCCTATGGCTACACCTTC. It specifies CASSLLGSYGYTF.

The genes are TRBV4-1 and TRBJ1-6; no reliable D call. CDR3 length: 11 residues. Trimming removed 8 bases from V and 8 bases from J, with 7 bases in between. The germline gives CDR1 MGHRA, CDR2 YSYEKL. CDR3 DNA: TGCGCCAGCGGGTCAGATTCACCCCTCCACTTT. It specifies CASGSDSPLHF.

There are many counts of this clonotype. The chain carries TRBV6-1 and TRBJ1-4; D unresolved. Between the trimmed V and J ends, which lost 5 bases and 4 bases, there was a span of 8 bases. This CDR3 is 13 amino acids long. Germline assignment: CDR1 MNHNS and CDR2 SASEGT. The CDR3 bases are TGTGCCAGCAGTCGCATGGTTAATGAAAAACTGTTTTTT. It codes for CASSRMVNEKLFF.

This clonotype occurred many times. The chain has TRBV28 and TRBJ2-3, with unresolved D. V was pared by 6 bases and J by 0 bases, with 4 bases between. Germline V gene lookup returns CDR1 MDHEN and CDR2 SYDVKM. There are 12 residues in the CDR3. The CDR3 DNA sequence: TGTGCCAGCAGACAGAGCACAGATACGCAGTATTTT. It encodes CASRQSTDTQYF.

Concerning this clonotype: A read error may explain this, as a much larger clone is one base away. The genes are TRBV12-3 or TRBV12-4 and TRBJ2-2; TRBD2 agrees at 8 bases. The CDR3 contains 15 residues. V lost 7 bases, J lost 9 bases, and 13 bases stayed unmatched. Here the CDR3 reads CASTPGLARTRELFF. DNA of the CDR3: TGTGCCAGCACCCCCGGACTAGCAAGAACCCGGGAGCTGTTTTTT.

This clonotype was seen ten or more times. V and J are TRBV9 and TRBJ2-2; D is possibly TRBD1 (5 bases). Germline CDR1 reads SGDLS; CDR2 reads YYNGEE. Trimming took 0 bases from V and 1 from J, leaving 7 bases between them. The length of the CDR3 is 15 residues. The CDR3 nucleotides are TGTGCCAGCAGCGTAGCTGGACAGAACACCGGGGAGCTGTTTTTT. Translating gives CASSVAGQNTGELFF.

This clonotype was observed a handful of times. This rearrangement joins TRBV18 to TRBJ1-6; tentative D call: TRBD1 (5 bases). Trimming took 3 bases from V and 3 from J, leaving 18 bases between them. Per germline, CDR1 KGHSH and CDR2 LQKENI. The CDR3 is made up of 18 amino acids. The CDR3 coding sequence is TGTGCCAGCTCACCGTTAATGCGGGACTCAGACTATAATTCACCCCTCCACTTT. Protein sequence: CASSPLMRDSDYNSPLHF.

This clonotype occurred many times. V gene TRBV30 combines with J gene TRBJ1-1; D gene uncertain. Trimming pared 3 bases from V and 1 base from J, leaving 9 bases between. This CDR3 region has 13 residues. Germline V gene lookup returns CDR1 GTSNPN and CDR2 SVGIG (reference sequence). CDR3 loop: CAWRPGPNTEAFF. In DNA form, the CDR3 reads TGTGCCTGGAGGCCGGGCCCGAACACTGAAGCTTTCTTT.